The rows below give T cell receptor beta chains drawn from one sample of a study of neoadjuvant nivolumab and ipilimumab in lung cancer. Only in-frame clones appear in the TCRdb table, and some are missing; sequencing was by immunoSEQ multiplex PCR. Among roughly 14,000 clones listed, 55% to 70% were seen once. The sequencing used peripheral blood, collected after neoadjuvant nivolumab, alone or with ipilimumab, at or shortly before surgery. These receptors were collected from an adult with non-small cell lung cancer. The CDR3 runs from the conserved cysteine through the conserved F or W. The D gene is left open where the match is weak. Only some rows state a clone size, as once, few, many or a class for expanded clones.

CDR3 DNA: TGCGCCAGCAGCTTTACCGGGACCGAAGCTTTCTTT; CDR3 protein: CASSFTGTEAFF; V gene: TRBV5-1; J gene: TRBJ1-1; D gene: -; clone size: -
CDR3 DNA: TGCGCCAGCAGCTTCCGGGAGGGCCAAGCCGGGGAGCTGTTTTTT; CDR3 protein: CASSFREGQAGELFF; V gene: TRBV5-1; J gene: TRBJ2-2; D gene: TRBD2; clone size: once
CDR3 DNA: TGTGCCAGCAGTCTACGACTAGTTGAAGAGACCCAGTACTTC; CDR3 protein: CASSLRLVEETQYF; V gene: TRBV6-1; J gene: TRBJ2-5; D gene: -; clone size: once
CDR3 DNA: TGTGCCTGGCAGACAGGGAACACGCCCCAGCATTTT; CDR3 protein: CAWQTGNTPQHF; V gene: TRBV30; J gene: TRBJ1-5; D gene: TRBD1; clone size: -
CDR3 DNA: TGCGCCAGCACGGGACAGGCGCCTTACGAGCAGTACTTC; CDR3 protein: CASTGQAPYEQYF; V gene: TRBV10-2; J gene: TRBJ2-7; D gene: TRBD1; clone size: -
CDR3 DNA: TGTGCCAGCAGCTTATACGGACAGAGCAATCAGCCCCAGCATTTT; CDR3 protein: CASSLYGQSNQPQHF; V gene: TRBV7-9; J gene: TRBJ1-5; D gene: -; clone size: -
CDR3 DNA: TGTGCCAGCAGCTTAGGGGGACTATACGAGCAGTACTTC; CDR3 protein: CASSLGGLYEQYF; V gene: TRBV7-2; J gene: TRBJ2-7; D gene: TRBD2; clone size: -
CDR3 DNA: TGTGCCAGCAGCTTAGGGACAGCGGGTAAGGGCGAGCAGTACTTC; CDR3 protein: CASSLGTAGKGEQYF; V gene: TRBV7-9; J gene: TRBJ2-7; D gene: -; clone size: -
CDR3 DNA: TGTGCCAGCTCAGCCACCGGGACAGGAGCCTACGAGCAGTACTTC; CDR3 protein: CASSATGTGAYEQYF; V gene: TRBV18; J gene: TRBJ2-7; D gene: TRBD1; clone size: -
CDR3 DNA: TGTGCCAGCAGCTTAGTAGGTGTGGGTACTGAAGCTTTCTTT; CDR3 protein: CASSLVGVGTEAFF; V gene: TRBV7-6; J gene: TRBJ1-1; D gene: -; clone size: -
CDR3 DNA: TGTGCCAGCAGCTCGGGACTACAATACACAGATACGCAGTATTTT; CDR3 protein: CASSSGLQYTDTQYF; V gene: TRBV7-9; J gene: TRBJ2-3; D gene: TRBD2; clone size: -
CDR3 DNA: TGTGCCTGGACGGGGTACGGCGAGCAGTACTTC; CDR3 protein: CAWTGYGEQYF; V gene: TRBV30; J gene: TRBJ2-7; D gene: -; clone size: -
CDR3 DNA: TGTGCCAGCAGTGAGTGGGAAAACTATGGCTACACCTTC; CDR3 protein: CASSEWENYGYTF; V gene: TRBV2; J gene: TRBJ1-2; D gene: -; clone size: -
CDR3 DNA: TGCAGCGGGGCGGGACCAGGAGGAGGTAACACTGAAGCTTTCTTT; CDR3 protein: CSGAGPGGGNTEAFF; V gene: TRBV29-1; J gene: TRBJ1-1; D gene: -; clone size: few
CDR3 DNA: TGCAGCGTTGTACCGGGAGGAAGCAATGAGCAGTTCTTC; CDR3 protein: CSVVPGGSNEQFF; V gene: TRBV29-1; J gene: TRBJ2-1; D gene: TRBD2; clone size: -
CDR3 DNA: TGTGCCAGCAGCTTAGCTCGGTTAGGTTTGGGTGAGCAGTACTTC; CDR3 protein: CASSLARLGLGEQYF; V gene: TRBV7-2; J gene: TRBJ2-7; D gene: -; clone size: few
CDR3 DNA: TGTGCCAGCACATTCGGGGGCACTGAAGCTTTCTTT; CDR3 protein: CASTFGGTEAFF; V gene: TRBV6-1; J gene: TRBJ1-1; D gene: -; clone size: -
CDR3 DNA: TGTGCCTGGTCGACAGGGCCCCAGTACTTC; CDR3 protein: CAWSTGPQYF; V gene: TRBV30; J gene: TRBJ2-7; D gene: TRBD1; clone size: -
CDR3 DNA: TGTGCCAGCAGCTTAAGGGGGACTAGCGTCTACGAGCAGTACTTC; CDR3 protein: CASSLRGTSVYEQYF; V gene: TRBV7-9; J gene: TRBJ2-7; D gene: TRBD2; clone size: -
CDR3 DNA: TGTGCCTGGAGTGTTACAGACTACGTTGAAGCTTTCTTT; CDR3 protein: CAWSVTDYVEAFF; V gene: TRBV30; J gene: TRBJ1-1; D gene: -; clone size: -
CDR3 DNA: TGTGCCTGGAGTGTGGGACCAGATCAGCCCCAGCATTTT; CDR3 protein: CAWSVGPDQPQHF; V gene: TRBV30; J gene: TRBJ1-5; D gene: -; clone size: -
CDR3 DNA: TGCGCCAGCAGCTCTGGGACAGCAACTAATGAAAAACTGTTTTTT; CDR3 protein: CASSSGTATNEKLFF; V gene: TRBV5-1; J gene: TRBJ1-4; D gene: TRBD1; clone size: -
CDR3 DNA: TGTGCCAGCAGCTTGTGGCCCCCAACAGGGATTGGGAAGGACGAGCAGTACTTC; CDR3 protein: CASSLWPPTGIGKDEQYF; V gene: TRBV7-3; J gene: TRBJ2-7; D gene: -; clone size: -
CDR3 DNA: TGTGCCAGCTCGCCGGGACAGGGGGACCATGGCTACACCTTC; CDR3 protein: CASSPGQGDHGYTF; V gene: TRBV18; J gene: TRBJ1-2; D gene: TRBD1; clone size: -
CDR3 DNA: TGTGCCAGCAGCTTAGACGTGTCTGGCTACACCTTC; CDR3 protein: CASSLDVSGYTF; V gene: TRBV7-9; J gene: TRBJ1-2; D gene: -; clone size: -
CDR3 DNA: TGTGCCAGCTCACCCATTGGGACTGCCACCGGGGAGCTGTTTTTT; CDR3 protein: CASSPIGTATGELFF; V gene: TRBV18; J gene: TRBJ2-2; D gene: -; clone size: -
CDR3 DNA: TGCAGCGTTGCAGCAGGGAACGAGCAGTACTTC; CDR3 protein: CSVAAGNEQYF; V gene: TRBV29-1; J gene: TRBJ2-7; D gene: -; clone size: few
CDR3 DNA: TGCGCCAGCAGCTCACAGGGGTCCCAAGAGACCCAGTACTTC; CDR3 protein: CASSSQGSQETQYF; V gene: TRBV5-1; J gene: TRBJ2-5; D gene: TRBD1; clone size: -
CDR3 DNA: TGCACCAGCAGCCCGGGGGGGAGATTGTTGTATGGCTACACCTTC; CDR3 protein: CTSSPGGRLLYGYTF; V gene: TRBV5-1; J gene: TRBJ1-2; D gene: -; clone size: -
CDR3 DNA: TGTGCCAGCAGCTTCGGGACAACCTACGAGCAGTACTTC; CDR3 protein: CASSFGTTYEQYF; V gene: TRBV7-9; J gene: TRBJ2-7; D gene: -; clone size: -
CDR3 DNA: TGCAGCGTGGGGGGGTGGTACGAGCAGTACTTC; CDR3 protein: CSVGGWYEQYF; V gene: TRBV29-1; J gene: TRBJ2-7; D gene: TRBD2; clone size: -
CDR3 DNA: TGTGCCAGCAGACACGGACGGCTCCCCTATGGCTACACCTTC; CDR3 protein: CASRHGRLPYGYTF; V gene: TRBV7-9; J gene: TRBJ1-2; D gene: -; clone size: few
CDR3 DNA: TGTGCCTGCCAAACTAGATCCCATGATACGCAGTATTTT; CDR3 protein: CACQTRSHDTQYF; V gene: TRBV30; J gene: TRBJ2-3; D gene: -; clone size: -
CDR3 DNA: TGTGCCTGGGACGGAGGTTACCAAGAGACCCAGTACTTC; CDR3 protein: CAWDGGYQETQYF; V gene: TRBV30; J gene: TRBJ2-5; D gene: -; clone size: few
CDR3 DNA: TGCGCCAGCAGCCAGGGACAGGTGCGGGGTGAAGCTTTCTTT; CDR3 protein: CASSQGQVRGEAFF; V gene: TRBV5-1; J gene: TRBJ1-1; D gene: TRBD1; clone size: -